What follows is one T cell receptor (beta chain) and its context. Original processing methods: Reference gene primer amplification gave estimated nucleated cell counts. The repertoire was sequenced with immunoSEQ multiplex PCR; TCRdb's copy has only in-frame clones and lacks some. The DNA was the basis for D and trimming; V, J and clone size are from that table. The sample carries around 160,000 clones, over 75% recorded once. This specimen comes from a study of blood T cell repertoires in COVID-19. Whole-study context: The samples span acute and convalescent COVID-19 from the United States, Italy and Spain. PBMCs, B-cell-depleted T cells, or T cells were the source of the cDNA or gDNA that made up the material.

Trimming left V 4 bases short and J 2 bases short, with 14 bases between. The CDR3 is made up of 15 amino acids. In germline, CDR1 is LNHDA, CDR2 SQIVND (reference sequence). The sequence was obtained from a human donor in a cohort sampled during active COVID-19. The sample comprised peripheral blood. The rearrangement joins TRBV19 to TRBJ1-1; no firm D call. The chain's CDR3 is CASSNGRRLNTEAFF. DNA for the CDR3: TGTGCCAGTAGTAATGGGAGGCGGCTAAACACTGAAGCTTTCTTT.